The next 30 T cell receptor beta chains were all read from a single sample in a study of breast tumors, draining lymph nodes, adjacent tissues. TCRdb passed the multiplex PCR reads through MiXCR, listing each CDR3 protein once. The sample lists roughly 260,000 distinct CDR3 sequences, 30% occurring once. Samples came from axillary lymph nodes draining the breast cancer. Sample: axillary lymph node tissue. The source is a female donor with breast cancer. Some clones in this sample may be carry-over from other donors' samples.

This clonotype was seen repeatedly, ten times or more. CDR3 sequence (DNA): TGTGCCAGCAGCTTGGATGGAAAGTGGAATGAAAAACTGTTTTTT. Translation: CASSLDGKWNEKLFF. V usage is TRBV5-4 and J usage is TRBJ1-4, with D unclear. V lost 0 bases to trimming and J lost 5 bases, with 11 bases between them. The V gene's germline CDR1 is SGHNT and CDR2 YYREEE (reference sequence). This CDR3 comprises 15 residues.

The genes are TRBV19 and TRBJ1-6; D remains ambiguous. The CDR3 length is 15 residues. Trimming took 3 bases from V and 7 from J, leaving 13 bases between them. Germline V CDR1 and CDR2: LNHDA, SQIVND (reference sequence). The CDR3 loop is CASSIGRGSNSPLHF. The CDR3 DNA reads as TGTGCCAGTAGTATCGGGCGGGGTTCGAATTCACCCCTCCACTTT. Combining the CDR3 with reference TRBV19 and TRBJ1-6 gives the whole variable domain DGGITQSPKYLFRKEGQNVTLSCEQNLNHDAMYWYRQDPGQGLRLIYYSQIVNDFQKGDIAEGYSVSREKKESFPLTVTSAQKNPTAFYLCASSIGRGSNSPLHFGNGTRLTVT.

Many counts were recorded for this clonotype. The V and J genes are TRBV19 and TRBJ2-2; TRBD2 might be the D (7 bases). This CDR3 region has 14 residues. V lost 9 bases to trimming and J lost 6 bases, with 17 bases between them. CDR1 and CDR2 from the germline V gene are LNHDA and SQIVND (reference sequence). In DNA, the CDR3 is TGTGCCAGCTTGGGGGGGCTGGTTGCCGGGGAGCTGTTTTTT. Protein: CASLGGLVAGELFF.

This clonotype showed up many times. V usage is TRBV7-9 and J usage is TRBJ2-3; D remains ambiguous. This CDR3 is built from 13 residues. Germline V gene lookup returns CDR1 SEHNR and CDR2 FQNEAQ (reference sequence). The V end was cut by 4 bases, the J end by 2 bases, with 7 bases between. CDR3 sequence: CASSSTTTDTQYF. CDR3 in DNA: TGTGCCAGCAGCTCTACGACCACAGATACGCAGTATTTT.

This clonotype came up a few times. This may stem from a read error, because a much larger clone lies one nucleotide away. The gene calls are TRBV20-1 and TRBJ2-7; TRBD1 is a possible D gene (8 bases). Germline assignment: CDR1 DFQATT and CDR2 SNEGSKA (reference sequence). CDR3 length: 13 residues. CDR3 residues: CSADRGGEGEQHF. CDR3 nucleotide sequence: TGCAGTGCTGACAGGGGCGGGGAGGGCGAGCAGCACTTC.

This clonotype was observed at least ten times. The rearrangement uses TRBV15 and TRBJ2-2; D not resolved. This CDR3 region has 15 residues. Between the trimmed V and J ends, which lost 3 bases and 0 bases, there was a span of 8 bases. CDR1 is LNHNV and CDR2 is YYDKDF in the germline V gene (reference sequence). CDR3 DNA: TGTGCCACCAGCAGTGGCAGCGCGAACACCGGGGAGCTGTTTTTT. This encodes CATSSGSANTGELFF.

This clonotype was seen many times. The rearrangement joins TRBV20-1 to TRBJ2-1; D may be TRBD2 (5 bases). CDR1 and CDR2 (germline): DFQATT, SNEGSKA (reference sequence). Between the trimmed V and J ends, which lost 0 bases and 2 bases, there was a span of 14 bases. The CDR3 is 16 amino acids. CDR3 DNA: TGCAGTGCTAGAGATCGGTTGCGGGTGACCTACAATGAGCAGTTCTTC. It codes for CSARDRLRVTYNEQFF.

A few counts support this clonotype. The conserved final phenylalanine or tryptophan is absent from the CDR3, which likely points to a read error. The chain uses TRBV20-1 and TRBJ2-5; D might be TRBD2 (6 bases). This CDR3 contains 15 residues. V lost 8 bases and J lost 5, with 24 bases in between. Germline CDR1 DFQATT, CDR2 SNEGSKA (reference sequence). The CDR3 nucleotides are TGCAGTCTAAACGTTCCGGCGGGATATGCGGAGACCCAGTACCTC. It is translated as CSLNVPAGYAETQYL.

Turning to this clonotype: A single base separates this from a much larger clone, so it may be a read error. CDR3 in DNA: TGTGCCAGTACCGGGACCGGGACAGGGGGCCTTAGCAATCAGCCCCAGCATTTT. Protein: CASTGTGTGGLSNQPQHF. The J gene is TRBJ1-5, the V gene TRBV19, with 12 positions matching TRBD1. This CDR3 is built from 18 residues. J lost 0 bases, V lost 7 bases, and 10 bases had no gene match. Germline CDR1 is LNHDA and CDR2 is SQIVND (reference sequence).

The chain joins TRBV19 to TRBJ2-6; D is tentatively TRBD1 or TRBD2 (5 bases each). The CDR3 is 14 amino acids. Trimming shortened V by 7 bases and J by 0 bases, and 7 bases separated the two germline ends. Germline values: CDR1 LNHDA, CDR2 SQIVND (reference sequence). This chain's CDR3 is CASTGTSGANVLTF. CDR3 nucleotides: TGTGCCAGTACAGGGACCTCTGGGGCCAACGTCCTGACTTTC.

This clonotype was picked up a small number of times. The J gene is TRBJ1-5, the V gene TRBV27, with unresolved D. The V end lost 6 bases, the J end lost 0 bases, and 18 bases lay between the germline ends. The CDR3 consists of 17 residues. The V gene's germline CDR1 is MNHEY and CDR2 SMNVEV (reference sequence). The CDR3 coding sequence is TGTGCCAGCAGCCCAGGCGCGGGCAGTCCTAGCAATCAGCCCCAGCATTTT. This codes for CASSPGAGSPSNQPQHF.

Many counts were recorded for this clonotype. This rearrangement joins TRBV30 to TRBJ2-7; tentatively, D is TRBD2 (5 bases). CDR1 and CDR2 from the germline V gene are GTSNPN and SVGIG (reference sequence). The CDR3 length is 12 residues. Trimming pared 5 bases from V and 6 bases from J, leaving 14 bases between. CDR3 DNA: TGTGCCTGGCAGTCCGGGAAGATCGAGCAGTACTTC. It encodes CAWQSGKIEQYF.

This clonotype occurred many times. CDR3 DNA sequence: TGTGCCTGGGGCGGGGGAAACACCATATATTTT. Translation: CAWGGGNTIYF. The chain has TRBV30 and TRBJ1-3; D is uncertain. Looked up from germline, CDR1 is GTSNPN and CDR2 is SVGIG (reference sequence). CDR3 size: 11 residues. V lost 5 bases, J lost 4 bases, and 6 bases lay in between. Using reference TRBV30 and TRBJ1-3 for the parts outside the CDR3, the full variable domain is SQTIHQWPATLVQPVGSPLSLECTVEGTSNPNLYWYRQAAGRGLQLLFYSVGIGQISSEVPQNLSASRPQDRQFILSSKKLLLSDSGFYLCAWGGGNTIYFGEGSWLTVV.

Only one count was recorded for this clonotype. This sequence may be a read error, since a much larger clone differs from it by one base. Here the CDR3 reads CASRIAGVPNTGELFF. CDR3 sequence (DNA): TGCGCCAGCAGGATAGCGGGAGTCCCGAACACCGGGGAGCTGTTTTTT. J is TRBJ2-2 and V is TRBV5-1; 9 nucleotides align to TRBD2. V was pared by 5 bases and J by 0 bases, with 5 bases of the junction left unmatched. Germline loops: CDR1 SGHRS, CDR2 YFSETQ. The CDR3 is 16 residues long.

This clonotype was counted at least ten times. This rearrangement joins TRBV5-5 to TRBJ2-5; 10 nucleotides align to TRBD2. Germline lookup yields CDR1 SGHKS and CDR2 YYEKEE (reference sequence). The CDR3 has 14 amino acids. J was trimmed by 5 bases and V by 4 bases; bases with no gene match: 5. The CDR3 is CASSVLAGAETQYF. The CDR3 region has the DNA TGTGCCAGCAGCGTGCTAGCGGGAGCTGAGACCCAGTACTTC. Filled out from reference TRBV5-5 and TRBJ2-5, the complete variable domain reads DAGVTQSPTHLIKTRGQQVTLRCSPISGHKSVSWYQQVLGQGPQFIFQYYEKEERGRGNFPDRFSARQFPNYSSELNVNALLLGDSALYLCASSVLAGAETQYFGPGTRLLVL.

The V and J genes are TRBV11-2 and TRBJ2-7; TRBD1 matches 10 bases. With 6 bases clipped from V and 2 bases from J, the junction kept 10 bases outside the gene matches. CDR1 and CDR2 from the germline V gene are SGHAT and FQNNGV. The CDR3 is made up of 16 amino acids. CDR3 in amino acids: CASRTSGTGVTYEQYF. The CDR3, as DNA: TGTGCCAGCAGAACATCGGGGACAGGGGTCACCTACGAGCAGTACTTC.

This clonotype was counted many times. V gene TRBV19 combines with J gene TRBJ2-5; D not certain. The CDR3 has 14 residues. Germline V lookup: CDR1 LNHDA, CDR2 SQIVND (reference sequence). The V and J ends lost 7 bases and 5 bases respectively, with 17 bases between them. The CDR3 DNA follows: TGTGCCAGTACTAGGCGTCACCCTGGGGAGACCCAGTACTTC. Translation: CASTRRHPGETQYF.

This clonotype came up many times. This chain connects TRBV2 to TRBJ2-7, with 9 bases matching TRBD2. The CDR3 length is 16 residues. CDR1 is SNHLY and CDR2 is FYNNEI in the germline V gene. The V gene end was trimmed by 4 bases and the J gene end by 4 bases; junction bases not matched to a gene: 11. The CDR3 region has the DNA TGTGCCAGCAGTGTCGGTAGCGGGAGATTGCTATACGAGCAGTACTTC. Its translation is CASSVGSGRLLYEQYF.

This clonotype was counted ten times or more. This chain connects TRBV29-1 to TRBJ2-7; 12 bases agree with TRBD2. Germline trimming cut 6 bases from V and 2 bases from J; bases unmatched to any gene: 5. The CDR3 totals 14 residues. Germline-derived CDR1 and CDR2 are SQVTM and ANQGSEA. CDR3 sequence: CSVAWTSGTYEQYF. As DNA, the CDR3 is TGCAGCGTCGCCTGGACTAGCGGGACCTACGAGCAGTACTTC.

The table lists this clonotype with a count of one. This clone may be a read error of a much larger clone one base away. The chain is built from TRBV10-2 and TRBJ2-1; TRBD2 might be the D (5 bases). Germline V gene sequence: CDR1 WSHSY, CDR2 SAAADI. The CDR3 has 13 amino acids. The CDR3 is CASSFGGSNEQSF. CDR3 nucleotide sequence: TGTGCCAGCAGCTTCGGAGGAAGTAATGAGCAGTCCTTC.

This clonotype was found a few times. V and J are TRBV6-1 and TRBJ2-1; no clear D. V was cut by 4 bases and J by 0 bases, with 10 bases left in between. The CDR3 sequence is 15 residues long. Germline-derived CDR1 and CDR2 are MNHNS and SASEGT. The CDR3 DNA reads TGTGCCAGCAGTGCGGGCGGCCTCTCCTACAATGAGCAGTTCTTC. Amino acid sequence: CASSAGGLSYNEQFF.

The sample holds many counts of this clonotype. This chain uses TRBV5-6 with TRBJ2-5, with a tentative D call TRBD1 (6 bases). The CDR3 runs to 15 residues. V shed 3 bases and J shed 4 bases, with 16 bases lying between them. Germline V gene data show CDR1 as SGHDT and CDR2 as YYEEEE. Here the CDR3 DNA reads TGTGCCAGCAGCTCCATCAGGGGAGTACGAGAGACCCAGTACTTC. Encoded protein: CASSSIRGVRETQYF.

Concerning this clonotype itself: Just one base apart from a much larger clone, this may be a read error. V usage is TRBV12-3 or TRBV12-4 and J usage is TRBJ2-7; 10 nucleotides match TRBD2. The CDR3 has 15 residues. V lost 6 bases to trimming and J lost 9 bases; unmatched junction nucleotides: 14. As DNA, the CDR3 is TGTGCCAGCAGCCCCCTAGCGGGAGCTTTCGGCGGGCAGTACTTC. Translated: CASSPLAGAFGGQYF.

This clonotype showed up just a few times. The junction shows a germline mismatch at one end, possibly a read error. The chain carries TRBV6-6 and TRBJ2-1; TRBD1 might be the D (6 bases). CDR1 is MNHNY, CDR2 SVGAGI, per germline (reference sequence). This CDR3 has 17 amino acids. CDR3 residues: CASSHSKGVRGGNEQFF. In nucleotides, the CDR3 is TGTGCCAGCAGTCACTCGAAAGGAGTCAGGGGCGGCAATGAGCAGTTCTTC.

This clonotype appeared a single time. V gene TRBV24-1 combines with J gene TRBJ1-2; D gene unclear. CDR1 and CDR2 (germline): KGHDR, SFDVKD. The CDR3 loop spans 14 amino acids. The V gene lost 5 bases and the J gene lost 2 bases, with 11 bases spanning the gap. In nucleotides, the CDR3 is TGTGCCACCAGTGCTAGCGGGCTAAACTATGGCTACACCTTC. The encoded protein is CATSASGLNYGYTF.

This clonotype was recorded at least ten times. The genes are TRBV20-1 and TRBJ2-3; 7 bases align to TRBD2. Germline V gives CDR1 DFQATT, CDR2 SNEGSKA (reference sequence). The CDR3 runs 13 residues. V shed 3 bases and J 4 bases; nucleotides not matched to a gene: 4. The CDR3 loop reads CSARGGPADTQYF. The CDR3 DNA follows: TGCAGTGCTAGGGGAGGGCCCGCAGATACGCAGTATTTT.

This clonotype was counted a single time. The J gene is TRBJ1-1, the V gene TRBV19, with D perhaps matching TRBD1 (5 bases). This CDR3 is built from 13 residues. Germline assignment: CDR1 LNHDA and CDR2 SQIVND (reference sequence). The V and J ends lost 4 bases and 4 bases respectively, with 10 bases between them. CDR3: CASSTGGTTEAFF. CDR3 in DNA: TGTGCCAGTAGTACCGGTGGGACCACTGAAGCTTTCTTT.

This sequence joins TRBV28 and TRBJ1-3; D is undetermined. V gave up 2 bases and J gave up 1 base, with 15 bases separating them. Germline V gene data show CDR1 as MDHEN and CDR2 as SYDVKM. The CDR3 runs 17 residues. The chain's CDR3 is CASSLGPRVISGNTIYF. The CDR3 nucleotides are TGTGCCAGCAGTTTAGGACCCCGGGTTATATCTGGAAACACCATATATTTT. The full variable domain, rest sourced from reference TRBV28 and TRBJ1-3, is DVKVTQSSRYLVKRTGEKVFLECVQDMDHENMFWYRQDPGLGLRLIYFSYDVKMKEKGDIPEGYSVSREKKERFSLILESASTNQTSMYLCASSLGPRVISGNTIYFGEGSWLTVV.

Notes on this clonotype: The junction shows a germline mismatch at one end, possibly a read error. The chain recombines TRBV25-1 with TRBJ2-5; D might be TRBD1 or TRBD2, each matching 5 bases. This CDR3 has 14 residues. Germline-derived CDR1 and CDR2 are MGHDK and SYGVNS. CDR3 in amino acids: CASSLWDGQEAQYF. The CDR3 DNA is TGTGCCAGCAGCTTATGGGACGGACAAGAGGCCCAGTACTTC.

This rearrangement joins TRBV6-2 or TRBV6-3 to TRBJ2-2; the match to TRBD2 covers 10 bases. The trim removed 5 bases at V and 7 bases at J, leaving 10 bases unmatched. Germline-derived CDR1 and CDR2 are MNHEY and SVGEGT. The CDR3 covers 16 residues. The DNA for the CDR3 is TGTGCCAGCAGTCCCCTAGCGGGAGAGTCGGTCGGGGAGCTGTTTTTT. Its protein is CASSPLAGESVGELFF.